The 2 T cell receptor beta chains given below trace back to one sample, sequenced in a study of glioma-infiltrating T cells. The iRepertoire nested amplicon-rescue multiplex PCR amplified TCR alpha and beta CDR3s from RNA. TCRdb re-called the multiplex PCR reads with MiXCR, one entry per CDR3 protein. This sample yields 110,000 or so distinct CDR3 sequences, of which less than 30% are seen a single time; about a third belongs to the top ten. Sequencing used glioma tissue, nonneoplastic brain tissue, or PBMCs (not recorded which). These receptors all stem from a human donor with low-grade glioma or glioblastoma, undergoing nonglioma brain surgery, or in good health (not recorded which).

This clonotype was observed many times. This rearrangement joins TRBV4-3 to TRBJ2-7; maybe TRBD1 (6 bases). V lost 2 bases and J 4 bases, leaving 9 bases between the germline ends. This CDR3 region has 13 residues. Germline assignment: CDR1 LGHNA and CDR2 YSLEER. DNA for the CDR3: TGCGCCAGCAGCCAATATAGGGGGTACGAGCAGTACTTC. This codes for CASSQYRGYEQYF.

Turning to this clonotype: With a much larger clone just one base away, this may be a read error. This chain links TRBV29-1 with TRBJ2-3, with 8 bases that match TRBD2. Germline V CDR1 and CDR2: SQVTM, ANQGSEA. The CDR3 loop spans 15 amino acids. CDR3 sequence: CGAVPTLRGDLAQYF. DNA of the CDR3: TGCGGCGCTGTGCCCACACTGCGGGGGGACTTGGCGCAGTATTTT.